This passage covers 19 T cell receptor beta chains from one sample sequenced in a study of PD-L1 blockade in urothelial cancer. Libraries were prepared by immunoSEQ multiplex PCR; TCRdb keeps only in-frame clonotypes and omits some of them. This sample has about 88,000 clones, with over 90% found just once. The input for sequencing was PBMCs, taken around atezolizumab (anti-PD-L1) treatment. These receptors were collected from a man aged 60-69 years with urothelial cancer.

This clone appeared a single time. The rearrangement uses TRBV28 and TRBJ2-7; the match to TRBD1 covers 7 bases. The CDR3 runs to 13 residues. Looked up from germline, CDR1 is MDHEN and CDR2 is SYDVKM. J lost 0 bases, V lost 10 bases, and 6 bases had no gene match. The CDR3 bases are TGTGCCACCGCGACAGGGCCCTCCTACGAGCAGTACTTC. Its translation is CATATGPSYEQYF.

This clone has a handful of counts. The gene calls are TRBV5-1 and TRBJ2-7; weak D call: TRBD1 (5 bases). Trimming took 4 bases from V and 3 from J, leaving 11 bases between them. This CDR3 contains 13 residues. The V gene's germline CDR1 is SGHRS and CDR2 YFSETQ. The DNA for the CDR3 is TGCGCCAGCAGCACGGACATGAACTACGAGCAGTACTTC. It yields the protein CASSTDMNYEQYF.

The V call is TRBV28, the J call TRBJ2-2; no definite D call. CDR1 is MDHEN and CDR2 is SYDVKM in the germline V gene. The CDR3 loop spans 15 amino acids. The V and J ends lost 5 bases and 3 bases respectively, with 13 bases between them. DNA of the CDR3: TGTGCCAGCAGTGGCGTGGGCACCGACACCGGGGAGCTGTTTTTT. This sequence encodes CASSGVGTDTGELFF. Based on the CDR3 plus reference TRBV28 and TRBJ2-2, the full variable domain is DVKVTQSSRYLVKRTGEKVFLECVQDMDHENMFWYRQDPGLGLRLIYFSYDVKMKEKGDIPEGYSVSREKKERFSLILESASTNQTSMYLCASSGVGTDTGELFFGEGSRLTVL.

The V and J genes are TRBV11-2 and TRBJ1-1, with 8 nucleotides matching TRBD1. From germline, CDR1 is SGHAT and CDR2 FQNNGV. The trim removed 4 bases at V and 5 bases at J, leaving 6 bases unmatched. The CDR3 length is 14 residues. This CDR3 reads CASSWDRIITEAFF. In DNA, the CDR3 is TGTGCCAGCAGCTGGGACAGGATCATAACTGAAGCTTTCTTT.

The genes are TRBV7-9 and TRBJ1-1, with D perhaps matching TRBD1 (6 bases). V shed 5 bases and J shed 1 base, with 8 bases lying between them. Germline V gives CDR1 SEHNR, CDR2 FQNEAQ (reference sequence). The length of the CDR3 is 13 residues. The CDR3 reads CASSRQENTEAFF. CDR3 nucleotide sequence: TGTGCCAGCAGCCGACAGGAGAACACTGAAGCTTTCTTT.

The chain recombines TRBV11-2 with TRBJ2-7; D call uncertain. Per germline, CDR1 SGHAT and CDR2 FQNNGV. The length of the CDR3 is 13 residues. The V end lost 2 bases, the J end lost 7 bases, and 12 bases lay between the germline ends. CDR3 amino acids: CASSLRSLREQYF. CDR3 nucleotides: TGTGCCAGCAGCTTAAGGAGTTTACGAGAGCAGTACTTC.

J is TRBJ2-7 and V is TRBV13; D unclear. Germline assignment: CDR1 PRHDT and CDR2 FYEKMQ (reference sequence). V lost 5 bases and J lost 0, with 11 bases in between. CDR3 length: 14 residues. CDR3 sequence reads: CASSIQLSSYEQYF. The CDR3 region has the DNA TGTGCCAGCAGCATACAACTAAGCTCCTACGAGCAGTACTTC.

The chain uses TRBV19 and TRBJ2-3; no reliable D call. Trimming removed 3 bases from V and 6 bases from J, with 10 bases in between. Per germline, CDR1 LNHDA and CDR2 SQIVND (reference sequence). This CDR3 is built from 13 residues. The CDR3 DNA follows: TGTGCCAGTAGTATCCAAATACAGGATACGCAGTATTTT. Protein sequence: CASSIQIQDTQYF.

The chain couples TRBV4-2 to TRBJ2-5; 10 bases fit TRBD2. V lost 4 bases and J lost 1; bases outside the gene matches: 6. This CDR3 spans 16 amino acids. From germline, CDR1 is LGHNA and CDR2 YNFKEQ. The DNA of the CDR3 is TGTGCCAGCAGCCTCGGACTAGCGGAATCCCAAGAGACCCAGTACTTC. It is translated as CASSLGLAESQETQYF.

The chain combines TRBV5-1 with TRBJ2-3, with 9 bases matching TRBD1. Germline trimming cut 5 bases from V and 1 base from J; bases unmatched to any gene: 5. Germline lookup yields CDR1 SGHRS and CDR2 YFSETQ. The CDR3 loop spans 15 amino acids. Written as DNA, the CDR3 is TGCGCCAGCAGACGAAGGACAGGGGGCACAGATACGCAGTATTTT. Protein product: CASRRRTGGTDTQYF.

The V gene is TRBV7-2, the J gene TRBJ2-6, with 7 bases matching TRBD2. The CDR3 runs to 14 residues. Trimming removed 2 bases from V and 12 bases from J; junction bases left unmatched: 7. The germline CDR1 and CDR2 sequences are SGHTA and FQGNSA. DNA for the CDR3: TGTGCCAGCAGCTTAAATCGGGGGGTAAGCGTCCTGACTTTC. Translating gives CASSLNRGVSVLTF.

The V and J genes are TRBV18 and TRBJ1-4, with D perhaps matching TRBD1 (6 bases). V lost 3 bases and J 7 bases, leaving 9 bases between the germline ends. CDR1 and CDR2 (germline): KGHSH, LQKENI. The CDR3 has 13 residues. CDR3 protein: CASSPVGGEKLFF. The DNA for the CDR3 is TGTGCCAGCTCACCGGTAGGGGGTGAAAAACTGTTTTTT.

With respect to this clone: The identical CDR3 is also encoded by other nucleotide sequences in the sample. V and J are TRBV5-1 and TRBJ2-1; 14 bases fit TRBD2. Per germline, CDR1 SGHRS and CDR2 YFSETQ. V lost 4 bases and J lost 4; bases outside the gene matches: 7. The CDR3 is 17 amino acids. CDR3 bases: TGCGCCAGCAGCCCAGGACTAGCGGGGGGTCTATACAATGAGCAGTTCTTC. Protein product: CASSPGLAGGLYNEQFF.

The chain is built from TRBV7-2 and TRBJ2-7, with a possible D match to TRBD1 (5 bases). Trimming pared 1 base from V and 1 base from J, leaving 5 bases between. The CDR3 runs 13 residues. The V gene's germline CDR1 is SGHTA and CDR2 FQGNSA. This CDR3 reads CASSLDRSYEQYF. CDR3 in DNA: TGTGCCAGCAGCTTAGACAGGTCCTACGAGCAGTACTTC.

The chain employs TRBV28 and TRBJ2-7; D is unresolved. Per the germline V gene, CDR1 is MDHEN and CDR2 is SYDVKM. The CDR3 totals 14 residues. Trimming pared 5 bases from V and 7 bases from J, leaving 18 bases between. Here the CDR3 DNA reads TGTGCCAGCAGTCCGCCGAACTCCCCTCGGGAGCAGTACTTC. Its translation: CASSPPNSPREQYF.

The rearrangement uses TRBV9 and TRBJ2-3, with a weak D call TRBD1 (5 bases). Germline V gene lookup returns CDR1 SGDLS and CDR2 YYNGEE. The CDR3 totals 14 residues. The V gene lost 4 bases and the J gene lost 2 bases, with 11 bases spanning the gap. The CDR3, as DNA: TGTGCCAGCAGCCTAGGACATTTCACAGATACGCAGTATTTT. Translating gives CASSLGHFTDTQYF.

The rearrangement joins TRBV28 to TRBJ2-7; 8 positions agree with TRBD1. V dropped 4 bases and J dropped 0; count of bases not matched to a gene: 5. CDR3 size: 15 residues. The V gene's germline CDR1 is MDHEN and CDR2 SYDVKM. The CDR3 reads CASSSPGTGSYEQYF. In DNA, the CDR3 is TGTGCCAGCAGTTCCCCCGGGACAGGCTCCTACGAGCAGTACTTC.

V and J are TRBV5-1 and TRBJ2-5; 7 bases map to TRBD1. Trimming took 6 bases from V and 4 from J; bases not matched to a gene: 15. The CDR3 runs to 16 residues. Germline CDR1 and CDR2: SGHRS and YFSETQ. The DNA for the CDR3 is TGCGCCAGCACCCTAGGGGGCCTTTACTCCTCAGAGACCCAGTACTTC. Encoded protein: CASTLGGLYSSETQYF.

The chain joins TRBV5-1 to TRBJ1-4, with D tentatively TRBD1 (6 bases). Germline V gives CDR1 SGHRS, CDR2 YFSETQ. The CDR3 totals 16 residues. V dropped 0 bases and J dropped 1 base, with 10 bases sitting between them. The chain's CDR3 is CASSLGPRGTNEKLFF. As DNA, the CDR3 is TGCGCCAGCAGCTTGGGACCCAGGGGAACTAATGAAAAACTGTTTTTT.